The rows below give T cell receptor beta chains drawn from one sample of a study of T cell repertoires in cytomegalovirus infection. TCRdb re-called the reads through MiXCR, storing one row per CDR3 protein. The table lists over 150,000 distinct CDR3 sequences, roughly 20% of them singletons, with under 3.5% in the top ten. The specimen was PBMCs. These receptors were obtained from a human donor in good health (CMV status not recorded). Some clones in this sample may be carry-over from other donors' samples. Both conserved end residues are part of each CDR3. A D gene is named only where the DNA matches it firmly. For some rows the clone size is stated as once, few or many, or as a class when expanded; others skip it.

d_gene: NA; j_gene: TRBJ2-1; abundance: many; v_gene: TRBV4-1; CDR3aa: CASSPGTMTLGEQFF; CDR3nt: TGCGCCAGCAGTCCCGGGACCATGACTCTAGGGGAGCAGTTCTTC
d_gene: TRBD2; j_gene: TRBJ2-7; abundance: few; v_gene: TRBV20-1; CDR3aa: CSAPGTSGGAFMTYEQYF; CDR3nt: TGCAGTGCTCCCGGGACTAGCGGGGGGGCCTTCATGACCTACGAGCAGTACTTC
d_gene: NA; j_gene: TRBJ1-1; abundance: NA; v_gene: TRBV20-1; CDR3aa: CSARDLTDEAFF; CDR3nt: TGCAGTGCTAGAGACCTGACGGATGAAGCTTTCTTT
d_gene: NA; j_gene: TRBJ2-5; abundance: NA; v_gene: TRBV11-1; CDR3aa: CASSLVHGRAQYF; CDR3nt: TGTGCCAGCAGCTTGGTACACGGCCGGGCCCAGTACTTC
d_gene: TRBD1; j_gene: TRBJ2-1; abundance: few; v_gene: TRBV7-2; CDR3aa: CASSLGTVNNEQFF; CDR3nt: TGTGCCAGCAGCTTGGGGACAGTAAACAATGAGCAGTTCTTC
d_gene: NA; j_gene: TRBJ1-2; abundance: NA; v_gene: TRBV6-2/TRBV6-3; CDR3aa: CASSYSIRDTLEGVLNGYTF; CDR3nt: TGTGCCAGCAGTTACTCGATTCGGGACACTCTAGAAGGAGTCCTAAATGGCTACACCTTC
d_gene: NA; j_gene: TRBJ2-1; abundance: many; v_gene: TRBV7-9; CDR3aa: CASRRGGVSHNEQFF; CDR3nt: TGTGCCAGCAGAAGGGGGGGGGTTTCCCACAATGAGCAGTTCTTC
d_gene: TRBD2; j_gene: TRBJ2-7; abundance: many; v_gene: TRBV7-2; CDR3aa: CASSSWTSGSNYEQYF; CDR3nt: TGTGCCAGCAGCTCTTGGACTAGCGGGAGTAATTACGAGCAGTACTTC
d_gene: NA; j_gene: TRBJ1-3; abundance: many; v_gene: TRBV11-2; CDR3aa: CASSPRTVSTIYF; CDR3nt: TGTGCCAGCAGCCCAAGGACGGTTTCGACCATATATTTT
d_gene: NA; j_gene: TRBJ1-1; abundance: NA; v_gene: TRBV29-1; CDR3aa: CSVVVGGEAFF; CDR3nt: TGCAGCGTTGTGGTTGGGGGTGAAGCTTTCTTT